One sample yielded the 17 T cell receptor beta chains listed below, sequenced in a study of post-analysis software for immune sequencing data. General study results and limits: Comparison of patients with controls showed about 5 TRBV segments more frequent in patients, TRBV5-6, TRBV5-1 and TRBV20-1 among them.

Their antigens remain unidentified. Prepared TCR beta cDNA libraries contained unique molecular identifiers. Using its own MiXCR run on the PCR reads, TCRdb lists one record per CDR3 protein. Of approximately 660,000 distinct CDR3 sequences listed, 59% are singletons. Sequenced: blood. Receptors were obtained from a girl aged 2 to 10 with multiple sclerosis.

The rearrangement uses TRBV7-3 and TRBJ2-3, with TRBD2 matching over 11 bases. Germline V CDR1 and CDR2: SGHTA, FQGTGA. CDR3 size: 16 residues. V shed 1 base and J 4 bases; nucleotides not matched to a gene: 4. This CDR3 is CASSLIAGGPADTQYF. The CDR3 bases are TGTGCCAGCAGCTTAATAGCGGGAGGGCCCGCAGATACGCAGTATTTT.

The chain carries TRBV29-1 and TRBJ1-1; D unresolved. Germline V gene data show CDR1 as SQVTM and CDR2 as ANQGSEA. The length of the CDR3 is 14 residues. V shed 4 bases and J shed 2 bases, with 14 bases lying between them. Here the CDR3 DNA reads TGCAGCGTTGTGGGTGCGGGCGCAAACACTGAAGCTTTCTTT. It specifies CSVVGAGANTEAFF.

This clonotype showed up just a few times. The chain links TRBV7-8 to TRBJ2-3, with D possibly matching TRBD2 (5 bases). The CDR3 runs 16 residues. Germline V gene sequence: CDR1 SGHVS, CDR2 FQNEAQ. V shed 3 bases and J shed 6 bases, with 19 bases lying between them. DNA for the CDR3: TGTGCCAGCAGCTTGAGCCCTTCCGGGAACACGGATACGCAGTATTTT. It codes for CASSLSPSGNTDTQYF.

The V and J genes are TRBV6-4 and TRBJ2-3; a weak D match, TRBD2 (5 bases). The germline V and J ends were trimmed by 5 bases and 5 bases, with 20 bases remaining between them. The CDR3 length is 16 residues. Germline CDR1 and CDR2: MRHNA and SNTAGT. The CDR3 nucleotides are TGTGCCAGCAGTCCAGCCGGGTGGGGAGCAGGAGATACGCAGTATTTT. It is translated as CASSPAGWGAGDTQYF.

The chain carries TRBV18 and TRBJ2-7; D possibly matches TRBD1 or TRBD2 (5 bases each). The tail of the sequence fits TRBJ2-5 better, so the J call may be wrong. Germline V gene data show CDR1 as KGHSH and CDR2 as LQKENI. CDR3 length: 15 residues. CDR3 in amino acids: CASSPRDEATETQYF. The CDR3 region has the DNA TGTGCCAGCTCACCACGGGACGAAGCTACAGAGACCCAGTACTTC.

This clonotype has just a few counts. As DNA, the CDR3 is TGCGCCAGCAGCTTACTAGCGGGGAGATCAGATACGCAGTATTTT. This gives the protein CASSLLAGRSDTQYF. This sequence joins TRBV5-1 and TRBJ2-3, with 10 bases fitting TRBD2. The V gene end was trimmed by 2 bases and the J gene end by 4 bases; junction bases not matched to a gene: 4. The length of the CDR3 is 15 residues. Per the germline V gene, CDR1 is SGHRS and CDR2 is YFSETQ.

The rearrangement joins TRBV20-1 to TRBJ1-2, with unresolved D. The CDR3 extends over 13 amino acids. Per the germline V gene, CDR1 is DFQATT and CDR2 is SNEGSKA (reference sequence). Trimming cost V 2 bases and J 4 bases, with 11 bases left between them. The CDR3 sequence: CSARSGRIYGYTF. CDR3 sequence (DNA): TGCAGTGCTAGATCTGGGAGGATCTATGGCTACACCTTC.

This clonotype has a single count. CDR3 DNA: TGTGCCAGCAGCTCCAGGGGTGCAGGTACGCAGTATTTT. Translation gives CASSSRGAGTQYF. V is TRBV5-5 and J is TRBJ2-3; tentatively, D is TRBD1 (6 bases). Germline values: CDR1 SGHKS, CDR2 YYEKEE (reference sequence). V lost 3 bases and J 8 bases, leaving 13 bases between the germline ends. This CDR3 contains 13 residues.

The rearrangement joins TRBV20-1 to TRBJ2-7; D remains ambiguous. Germline values: CDR1 DFQATT, CDR2 SNEGSKA (reference sequence). V shed 3 bases and J shed 7 bases, with 19 bases lying between them. The CDR3 spans 14 residues. The CDR3 loop reads CSARDLHVRSEQYF. The DNA for the CDR3 is TGCAGTGCTAGGGACCTACATGTCAGGAGTGAGCAGTACTTC.

The chain combines TRBV12-3 or TRBV12-4 with TRBJ1-2, with D maybe TRBD1 (6 bases). V lost 8 bases, J lost 0 bases, and 10 bases lay in between. This CDR3 spans 13 amino acids. The DNA of the CDR3 is TGTGCCAGCGAGGGGGGAGCTAACTATGGCTACACCTTC. Amino acids: CASEGGANYGYTF.

This chain joins TRBV20-1 and TRBJ2-4; D may match TRBD1 or TRBD2 (5 bases each). The DNA end is more similar to TRBJ2-7, so the J call may be wrong. CDR3 length equals 14 residues. CDR1 is DFQATT and CDR2 is SNEGSKA in the germline V gene (reference sequence). The CDR3 here is CSARTNGTSYEQYF. The CDR3 nucleotides read TGCAGTGCTAGGACTAACGGGACCTCCTACGAGCAGTACTTC.

The rearrangement links TRBV7-2 to TRBJ2-3, with 7 bases fitting TRBD2. Unmatched junction bases numbered 11, after V lost 4 bases and J lost 4 bases. CDR1 and CDR2 from the germline V gene are SGHTA and FQGNSA. The CDR3 is made up of 16 amino acids. The CDR3, as DNA: TGTGCCAGCAGCTCAAGCCCCCGGGGAGGGCCAGATACGCAGTATTTT. This translates into CASSSSPRGGPDTQYF.

The chain recombines TRBV20-1 with TRBJ2-7; D is unclear. The CDR3 spans 11 residues. The V gene lost 5 bases and the J gene lost 2 bases, with 7 bases spanning the gap. CDR1 and CDR2 from the germline V gene are DFQATT and SNEGSKA (reference sequence). CDR3 loop: CSALPTYEQYF. CDR3 bases: TGCAGTGCTCTACCCACCTACGAGCAGTACTTC.

The gene calls are TRBV10-3 and TRBJ2-7; 10 bases line up with TRBD1. Germline loops: CDR1 ENHRY, CDR2 SYGVKD. Unmatched junction bases numbered 6, after V lost 8 bases and J lost 5 bases. The CDR3 is made up of 13 amino acids. The CDR3 region has the DNA TGTGCCATCGGGGGGACAGGGGTGAACGAGCAGTACTTC. The encoded protein is CAIGGTGVNEQYF.

This clonotype was seen a handful of times. The genes are TRBV12-3 or TRBV12-4 and TRBJ1-1; D is unresolved. Trimming stripped 4 bases from V and 0 bases from J, with 9 bases between. This CDR3 has 14 residues. The CDR3 nucleotides read TGTGCCAGCAGTTCGGCCAGCTTGAACACTGAAGCTTTCTTT. Residues: CASSSASLNTEAFF.

The chain uses TRBV6-5 and TRBJ2-6; possible D gene TRBD1, 5 bases. CDR1 is MNHEY and CDR2 is SVGAGI in the germline V gene. This CDR3 spans 16 amino acids. Trimming took 4 bases from V and 2 from J, leaving 12 bases between them. The CDR3 loop reads CASSFWAGTGANVLTF. CDR3 sequence (DNA): TGTGCCAGCAGTTTTTGGGCAGGGACTGGGGCCAACGTCCTGACTTTC.

This clonotype was seen a few times. The genes are TRBV6-5 and TRBJ2-3; 10 nucleotides match TRBD2. V lost 6 bases to trimming and J lost 6 bases; unmatched junction nucleotides: 9. The germline gives CDR1 MNHEY, CDR2 SVGAGI. The CDR3 length is 15 residues. DNA of the CDR3: TGTGCCAGCAGCCGTAGCGGGGGGACCCGGGATACGCAGTATTTT. It codes for CASSRSGGTRDTQYF.